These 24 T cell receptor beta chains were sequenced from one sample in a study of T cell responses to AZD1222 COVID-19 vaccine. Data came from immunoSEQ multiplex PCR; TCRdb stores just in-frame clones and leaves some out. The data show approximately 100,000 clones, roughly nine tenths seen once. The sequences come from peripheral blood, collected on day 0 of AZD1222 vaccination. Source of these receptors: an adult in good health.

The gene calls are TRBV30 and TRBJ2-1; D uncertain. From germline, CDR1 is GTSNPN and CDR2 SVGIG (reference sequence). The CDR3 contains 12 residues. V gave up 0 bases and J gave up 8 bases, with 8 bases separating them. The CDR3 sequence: CAWSVYSHEQFF. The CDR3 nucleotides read TGTGCCTGGAGTGTATACAGCCATGAGCAGTTCTTC.

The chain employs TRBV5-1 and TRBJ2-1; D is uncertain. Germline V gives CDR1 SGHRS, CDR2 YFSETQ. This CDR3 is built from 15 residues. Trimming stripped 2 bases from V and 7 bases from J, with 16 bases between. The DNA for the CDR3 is TGCGCCAGCAGCTTAGCCCTGGAGTCCCTTAATGAGCAGTTCTTC. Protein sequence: CASSLALESLNEQFF.

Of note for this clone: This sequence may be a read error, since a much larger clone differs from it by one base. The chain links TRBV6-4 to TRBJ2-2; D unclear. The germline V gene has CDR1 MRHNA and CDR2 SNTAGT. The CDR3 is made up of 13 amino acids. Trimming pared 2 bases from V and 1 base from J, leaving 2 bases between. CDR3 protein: CASSDRNTGELFF. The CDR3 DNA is TGTGCCAGCAGTGACAGGAACACCGGGGAGCTGTTTTTT.

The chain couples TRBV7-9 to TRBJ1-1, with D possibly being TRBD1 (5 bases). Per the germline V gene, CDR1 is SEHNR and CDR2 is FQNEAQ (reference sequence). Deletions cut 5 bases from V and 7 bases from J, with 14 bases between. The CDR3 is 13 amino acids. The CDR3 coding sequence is TGTGCCAGCAGCCCGCGGACACGACATGAAGCTTTCTTT. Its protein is CASSPRTRHEAFF.

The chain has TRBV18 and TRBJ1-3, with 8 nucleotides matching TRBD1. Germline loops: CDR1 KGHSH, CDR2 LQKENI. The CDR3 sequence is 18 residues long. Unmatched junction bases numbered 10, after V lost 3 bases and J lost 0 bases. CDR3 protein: CASSPGGQASSSGNTIYF. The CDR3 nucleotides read TGTGCCAGCTCACCGGGGGGACAGGCTTCTTCCTCTGGAAACACCATATATTTT.

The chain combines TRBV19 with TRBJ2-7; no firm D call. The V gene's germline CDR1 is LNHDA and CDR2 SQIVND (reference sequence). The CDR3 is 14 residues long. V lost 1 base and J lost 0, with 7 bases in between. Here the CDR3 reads CASSIVASSYEQYF. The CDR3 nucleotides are TGTGCCAGTAGTATAGTAGCTAGCTCCTACGAGCAGTACTTC.

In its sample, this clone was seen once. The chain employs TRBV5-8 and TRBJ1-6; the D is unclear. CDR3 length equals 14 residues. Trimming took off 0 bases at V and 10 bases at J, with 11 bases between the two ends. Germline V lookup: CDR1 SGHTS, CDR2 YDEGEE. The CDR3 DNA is TGTGCCAGCAGCTTGGGCGGCACAATATCACCCCTCCACTTT. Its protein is CASSLGGTISPLHF.

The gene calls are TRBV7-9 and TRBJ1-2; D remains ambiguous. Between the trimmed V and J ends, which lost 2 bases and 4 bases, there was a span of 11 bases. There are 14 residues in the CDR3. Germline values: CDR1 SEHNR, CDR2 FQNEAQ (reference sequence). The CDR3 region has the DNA TGTGCCAGCAGCTTATCCGAAGGCCGCTATGGCTACACCTTC. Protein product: CASSLSEGRYGYTF.

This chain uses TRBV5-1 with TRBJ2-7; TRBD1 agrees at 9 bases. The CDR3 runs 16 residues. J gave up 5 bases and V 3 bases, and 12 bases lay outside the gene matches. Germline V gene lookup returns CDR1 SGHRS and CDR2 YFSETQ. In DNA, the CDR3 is TGCGCCAGCAGCTGGATTCAGGGACAGGGAGGACACGAGCAGTACTTC. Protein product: CASSWIQGQGGHEQYF.

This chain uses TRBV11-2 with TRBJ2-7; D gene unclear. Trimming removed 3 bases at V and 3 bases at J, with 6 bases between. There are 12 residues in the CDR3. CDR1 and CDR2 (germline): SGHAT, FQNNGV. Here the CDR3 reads CASSFGDYEQYF. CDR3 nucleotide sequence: TGTGCCAGCAGCTTCGGCGACTACGAGCAGTACTTC.

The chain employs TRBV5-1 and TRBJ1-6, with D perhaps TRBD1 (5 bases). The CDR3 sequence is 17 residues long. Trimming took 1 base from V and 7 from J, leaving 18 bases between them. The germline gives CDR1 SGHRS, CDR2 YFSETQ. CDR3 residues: CASSLLFNRDLNSPLHF. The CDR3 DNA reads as TGCGCCAGCAGCTTGCTCTTTAATAGGGACTTAAATTCACCCCTCCACTTT.

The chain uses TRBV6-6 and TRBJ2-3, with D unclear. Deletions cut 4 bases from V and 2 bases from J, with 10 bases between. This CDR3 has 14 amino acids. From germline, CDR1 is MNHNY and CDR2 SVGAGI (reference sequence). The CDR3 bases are TGTGCCAGCAGTTCGCCGGCAGACACAGATACGCAGTATTTT. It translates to CASSSPADTDTQYF.

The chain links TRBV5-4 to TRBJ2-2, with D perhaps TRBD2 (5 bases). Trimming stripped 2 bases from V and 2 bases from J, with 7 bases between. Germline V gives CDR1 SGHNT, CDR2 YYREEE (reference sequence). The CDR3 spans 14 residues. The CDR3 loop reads CASSFGLNTGELFF. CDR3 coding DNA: TGTGCCAGCAGCTTCGGACTCAACACCGGGGAGCTGTTTTTT.

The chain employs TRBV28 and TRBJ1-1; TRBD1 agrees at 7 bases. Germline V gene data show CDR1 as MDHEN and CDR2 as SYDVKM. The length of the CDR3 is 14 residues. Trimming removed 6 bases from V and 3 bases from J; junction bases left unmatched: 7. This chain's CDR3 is CASRDHRGYTEAFF. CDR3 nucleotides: TGTGCCAGCAGGGACCACAGGGGATACACTGAAGCTTTCTTT.

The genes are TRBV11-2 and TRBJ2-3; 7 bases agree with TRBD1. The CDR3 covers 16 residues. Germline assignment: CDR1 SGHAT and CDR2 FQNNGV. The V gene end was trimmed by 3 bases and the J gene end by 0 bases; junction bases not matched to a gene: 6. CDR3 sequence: CASSFTGATSTDTQYF. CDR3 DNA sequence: TGTGCCAGCAGCTTTACAGGGGCCACTAGCACAGATACGCAGTATTTT.

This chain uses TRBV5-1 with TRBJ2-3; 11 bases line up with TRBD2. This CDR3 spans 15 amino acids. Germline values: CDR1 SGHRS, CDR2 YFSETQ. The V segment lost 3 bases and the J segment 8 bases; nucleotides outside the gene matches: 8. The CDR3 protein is CASSSGLAGGGTQYF. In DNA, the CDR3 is TGCGCCAGCAGCTCAGGACTAGCGGGTGGTGGTACGCAGTATTTT. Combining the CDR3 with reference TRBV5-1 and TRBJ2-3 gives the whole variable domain KAGVTQTPRYLIKTRGQQVTLSCSPISGHRSVSWYQQTPGQGLQFLFEYFSETQRNKGNFPGRFSGRQFSNSRSEMNVSTLELGDSALYLCASSSGLAGGGTQYFGPGTRLTVL.

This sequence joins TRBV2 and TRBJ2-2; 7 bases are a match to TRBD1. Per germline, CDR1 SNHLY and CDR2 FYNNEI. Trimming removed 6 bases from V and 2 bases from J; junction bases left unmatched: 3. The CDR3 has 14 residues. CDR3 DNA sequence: TGTGCCAGCAGGGGACAGCGAAACACCGGGGAGCTGTTTTTT. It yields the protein CASRGQRNTGELFF.

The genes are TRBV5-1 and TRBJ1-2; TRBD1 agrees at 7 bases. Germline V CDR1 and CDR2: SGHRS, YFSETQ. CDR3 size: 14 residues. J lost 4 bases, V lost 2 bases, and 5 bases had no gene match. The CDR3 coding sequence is TGCGCCAGCAGCTTACCGGGACAGCCCTATGGCTACACCTTC. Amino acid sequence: CASSLPGQPYGYTF.

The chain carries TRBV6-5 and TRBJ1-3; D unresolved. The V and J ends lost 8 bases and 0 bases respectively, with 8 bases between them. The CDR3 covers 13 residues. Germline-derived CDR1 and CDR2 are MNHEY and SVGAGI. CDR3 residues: CASGPSSGNTIYF. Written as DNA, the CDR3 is TGTGCCAGCGGCCCCTCCTCTGGAAACACCATATATTTT.

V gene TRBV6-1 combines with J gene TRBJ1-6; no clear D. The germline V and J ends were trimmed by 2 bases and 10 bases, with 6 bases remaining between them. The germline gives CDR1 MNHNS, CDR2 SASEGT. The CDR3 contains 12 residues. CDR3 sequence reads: CASSETESPLHF. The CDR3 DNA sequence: TGTGCCAGCAGTGAAACAGAGTCACCCCTCCACTTT.

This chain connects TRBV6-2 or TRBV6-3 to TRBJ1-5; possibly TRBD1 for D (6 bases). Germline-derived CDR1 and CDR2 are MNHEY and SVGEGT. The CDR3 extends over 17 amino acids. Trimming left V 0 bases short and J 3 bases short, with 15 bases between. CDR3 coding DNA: TGTGCCAGCAGTTACTCGATCCAGGGGAGGATCAATCAGCCCCAGCATTTT. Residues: CASSYSIQGRINQPQHF.

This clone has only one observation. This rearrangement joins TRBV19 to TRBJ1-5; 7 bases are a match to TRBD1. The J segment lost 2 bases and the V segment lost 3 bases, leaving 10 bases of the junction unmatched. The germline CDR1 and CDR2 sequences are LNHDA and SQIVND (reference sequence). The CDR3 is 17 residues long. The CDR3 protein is CASSIRQGGVGNQPQHF. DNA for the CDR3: TGTGCCAGTAGTATTCGACAGGGAGGAGTGGGCAATCAGCCCCAGCATTTT. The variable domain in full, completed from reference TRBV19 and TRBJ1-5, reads DGGITQSPKYLFRKEGQNVTLSCEQNLNHDAMYWYRQDPGQGLRLIYYSQIVNDFQKGDIAEGYSVSREKKESFPLTVTSAQKNPTAFYLCASSIRQGGVGNQPQHFGDGTRLSIL.

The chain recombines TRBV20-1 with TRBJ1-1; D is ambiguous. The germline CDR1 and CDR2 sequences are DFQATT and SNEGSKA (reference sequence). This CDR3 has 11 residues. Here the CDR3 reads CSLGKSTEAFF. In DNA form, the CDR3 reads TGCAGCCTTGGAAAGAGCACTGAAGCTTTCTTT.

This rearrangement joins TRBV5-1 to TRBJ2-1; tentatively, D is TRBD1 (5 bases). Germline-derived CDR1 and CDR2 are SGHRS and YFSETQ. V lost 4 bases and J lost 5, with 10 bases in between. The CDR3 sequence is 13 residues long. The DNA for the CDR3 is TGCGCCAGCAGCCCCGGACAAAACAATGAGCAGTTCTTC. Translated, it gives CASSPGQNNEQFF.